This T cell receptor (beta chain) stems from a study of Graves' ophthalmopathy and Graves' hyperthyroidism. For repertoire sequencing, the TCR beta CDR3 regions were amplified from RNA transcripts. HTBI-primed first-round RT-PCR preceded second-round multiplex PCR. TCRdb processed the multiplex PCR reads anew with MiXCR; each CDR3 protein has one entry. The sample holds 560,000 or so distinct CDR3 sequences, less than 40% seen once. This clonotype was recorded at least ten times. Trimming left V 5 bases short and J 6 bases short, with 17 bases between. In germline, CDR1 is DFQATT, CDR2 SNEGSKA (reference sequence). The CDR3 spans 15 residues.

This rearrangement joins TRBV20-1 to TRBJ1-6; D is ambiguous. The sequence derives from an adult man with Graves' hyperthyroidism. Sequenced: peripheral blood or thyroid tissue (not recorded which). The CDR3 nucleotides read TGCAGTGCTCTCGACAACCGGGGTCTTAATTCACCCCTCCACTTT. Translated: CSALDNRGLNSPLHF.